Shown below are 21 T cell receptor beta chains from a single sample sequenced in a study of T cells in Graves' hyperthyroidism and ophthalmopathy. Amplified regions were TCR beta CDR3 sequences from RNA transcripts. HTBI primers were the set used in a first-round RT-PCR of the TCR CDR3. TCRdb used MiXCR to reprocess the multiplex PCR reads, holding one entry per CDR3 protein. The repertoire holds hundreds of thousands of distinct CDR3 sequences, with about 14% as singletons. Sample: blood. Receptors were obtained from a woman between 25 and 40 years old with Graves' hyperthyroidism that later progressed to Graves' ophthalmopathy.

In this sample, this clonotype turned up many times. The genes are TRBV2 and TRBJ1-4; TRBD1 matches 7 bases. Looked up from germline, CDR1 is SNHLY and CDR2 is FYNNEI. With V trimmed by 7 bases and J by 3 bases, 2 bases remained unmatched. The length of the CDR3 is 13 residues. The CDR3 is CASKGAPNEKLFF. The CDR3 DNA reads as TGTGCCAGCAAGGGGGCCCCTAATGAAAAACTGTTTTTT.

Ten or more counts support this clonotype. V gene TRBV20-1 combines with J gene TRBJ1-1, with a possible D match to TRBD1 (6 bases). Trimming left V 3 bases short and J 5 bases short, with 13 bases between. The CDR3 sequence is 13 residues long. Germline CDR1 is DFQATT and CDR2 is SNEGSKA (reference sequence). The DNA for the CDR3 is TGCAGTGCTAGTAATAGGGGGAGGACTGAAGCTTTCTTT. Translating gives CSASNRGRTEAFF.

This clonotype has ten or more counts. The chain combines TRBV27 with TRBJ1-5, with D possibly matching TRBD1 (5 bases). V was shortened by 3 bases and J by 0 bases, with 24 bases between the two germline ends. Germline lookup yields CDR1 MNHEY and CDR2 SMNVEV (reference sequence). The CDR3 consists of 20 residues. CDR3 sequence: CASSFSIGEPPFYSNQPQHF. DNA of the CDR3: TGTGCCAGCAGTTTTTCCATAGGGGAGCCGCCCTTTTATAGCAATCAGCCCCAGCATTTT.

This clonotype came up many times. The chain links TRBV5-6 to TRBJ1-5, with D tentatively TRBD1 (5 bases). Trimming removed 4 bases from V and 0 bases from J, with 29 bases in between. The CDR3 extends over 21 amino acids. Germline loops: CDR1 SGHDT, CDR2 YYEEEE. CDR3 in amino acids: CASSRTRDSPKKGHSNQPQHF. In DNA form, the CDR3 reads TGTGCCAGCAGCCGGACCCGGGACTCACCTAAAAAGGGGCATAGCAATCAGCCCCAGCATTTT.

This clonotype has a count of ten or more. The V and J genes are TRBV7-2 and TRBJ1-2, with 8 bases matching TRBD1. Germline CDR1 and CDR2: SGHTA and FQGNSA. Trimming removed 2 bases from V and 3 bases from J; junction bases left unmatched: 17. The CDR3 contains 19 residues. CDR3 nucleotide sequence: TGTGCCAGCAGCTTAATGGACAGGGTACAACTCTTCCGGCACTATGGCTACACCTTC. This encodes CASSLMDRVQLFRHYGYTF. The whole variable domain, filled in from reference TRBV7-2 and TRBJ1-2, reads GAGVSQSPSNKVTEKGKDVELRCDPISGHTALYWYRQSLGQGLEFLIYFQGNSAPDKSGLPSDRFSAERTGGSVSTLTIQRTQQEDSAVYLCASSLMDRVQLFRHYGYTFGSGTRLTVV.

This clonotype was counted at least ten times. The chain combines TRBV24-1 with TRBJ2-7; D gene uncertain. CDR3 length: 13 residues. Trimming left V 5 bases short and J 1 base short, with 8 bases between. Germline V lookup: CDR1 KGHDR, CDR2 SFDVKD. CDR3 region: CATSGPESYEQYF. CDR3 bases: TGTGCCACCAGTGGTCCAGAATCCTACGAGCAGTACTTC.

This clonotype was counted only a few times. V and J are TRBV12-3 or TRBV12-4 and TRBJ2-7; no reliable D call. V lost 7 bases and J lost 4, with 11 bases in between. This CDR3 region has 12 residues. In DNA form, the CDR3 reads TGTGCCAGCACCCGGGCGGCGTACGAGCAGTACTTC. Translated: CASTRAAYEQYF.

The chain recombines TRBV11-3 with TRBJ2-7, with 13 positions matching TRBD2. Losses at the gene ends were 6 bases for V and 3 bases for J; bases not matched to a gene: 8. The CDR3 is 16 amino acids. Germline CDR1 reads SGHNT; CDR2 reads YENEEA. CDR3 sequence (DNA): TGTGCCAGCAGTTCCGGGACTAGCGGGAAACACTACGAGCAGTACTTC. Amino acid sequence: CASSSGTSGKHYEQYF.

This clonotype has ten or more counts. This chain uses TRBV15 with TRBJ2-1; D is unclear. The CDR3 runs to 15 residues. Trimming cost V 4 bases and J 0 bases, with 10 bases left between them. Germline values: CDR1 LNHNV, CDR2 YYDKDF (reference sequence). The CDR3 protein is CATSMPPGSYNEQFF. The CDR3 nucleotides are TGTGCCACCAGCATGCCCCCGGGCTCCTACAATGAGCAGTTCTTC.

This clonotype was found many times. The V call is TRBV18, the J call TRBJ2-5, with D perhaps matching TRBD1 (5 bases). This CDR3 is built from 13 residues. Germline values: CDR1 KGHSH, CDR2 LQKENI. V was pared by 3 bases and J by 4 bases, with 9 bases between. CDR3 coding DNA: TGTGCCAGCTCACCCAGGGATACAGAGACCCAGTACTTC. Translation: CASSPRDTETQYF.

Of note for this clonotype: This sequence may be a read error, since a much larger clone differs from it by one base. This chain joins TRBV7-2 and TRBJ2-7, with 11 bases matching TRBD1. The CDR3 spans 14 residues. The germline V gene has CDR1 SGHTA and CDR2 FQGNSA. CDR3 DNA: TGTGCCAGCAGCAACGGACAGGGGGCTCAAGAGCGGTACTTC. It encodes CASSNGQGAQERYF.

This clonotype has ten or more counts. The genes are TRBV20-1 and TRBJ2-5; 9 bases fit TRBD1. The V segment lost 3 bases and the J segment 2 bases; nucleotides outside the gene matches: 7. This CDR3 region has 15 residues. The germline V gene encodes CDR1 DFQATT and CDR2 SNEGSKA (reference sequence). Here the CDR3 reads CSARVGQGGQETQYF. In nucleotides, the CDR3 is TGCAGTGCTAGGGTGGGACAGGGTGGGCAAGAGACCCAGTACTTC.

V and J are TRBV29-1 and TRBJ2-3; D unresolved. Trimming removed 4 bases from V and 1 base from J, with 9 bases in between. The CDR3 consists of 13 residues. CDR1 and CDR2 from the germline V gene are SQVTM and ANQGSEA. The CDR3 loop is CSVANGRTDTQYF. As DNA, the CDR3 is TGCAGCGTTGCCAACGGGCGCACAGATACGCAGTATTTT.

This clonotype was picked up many times. This chain joins TRBV10-2 and TRBJ2-1, with TRBD1 as a possible D gene (5 bases). Trimming left V 0 bases short and J 9 bases short, with 15 bases between. This CDR3 region has 15 residues. Germline CDR1 reads WSHSY; CDR2 reads SAAADI. The CDR3 loop reads CASSESLDLRGEQFF. CDR3 bases: TGCGCCAGCAGTGAGTCTCTAGACTTAAGGGGTGAGCAGTTCTTC.

This clonotype was counted between two and nine times. The chain carries TRBV27 and TRBJ2-7; TRBD1 is a possible D gene (5 bases). The CDR3 extends over 16 amino acids. CDR1 is MNHEY, CDR2 SMNVEV, per germline (reference sequence). V lost 4 bases, J lost 7 bases, and 23 bases lay in between. The DNA of the CDR3 is TGTGCCAGCAGTTACCCCCCCCAGGGCCTAGGGAATGAGCAGTACTTC. Translating gives CASSYPPQGLGNEQYF.

Remarks on this clonotype: The conserved phenylalanine or tryptophan normally closing the CDR3 is absent here, so this likely arose from a read error. This chain joins TRBV5-1 and TRBJ1-1; D not resolved. Germline assignment: CDR1 SGHRS and CDR2 YFSETQ. The CDR3 is 14 residues long. Trimming left V 0 bases short and J 1 base short, with 7 bases between. Written as DNA, the CDR3 is TGCGCCAGCAGCTTGGAACTCAGGAACACTGAAGCTTTCTCT. It is translated as CASSLELRNTEAFS.

The chain uses TRBV28 and TRBJ2-3; D gene unclear. The V end lost 4 bases, the J end lost 5 bases, and 13 bases lay between the germline ends. This CDR3 spans 14 amino acids. The germline V gene encodes CDR1 MDHEN and CDR2 SYDVKM. CDR3 DNA sequence: TGTGCCAGCAGTTACTCTATGGCGCAAGATACGCAGTATTTT. This sequence encodes CASSYSMAQDTQYF.

This clonotype occurred many times. The chain recombines TRBV7-3 with TRBJ2-1; 11 bases align to TRBD2. CDR3 size: 16 residues. Germline CDR1 SGHTA, CDR2 FQGTGA. V was clipped by 5 bases and J by 4 bases; unmatched bases: 7. As DNA, the CDR3 is TGTGCCAGCAGCAAATCCGGGACTAGCGGTTACAATGAGCAGTTCTTC. Translated: CASSKSGTSGYNEQFF.

This clonotype appeared many times. This chain joins TRBV7-3 and TRBJ1-6; D is unclear. The CDR3 has 15 amino acids. CDR1 SGHTA and CDR2 FQGTGA come from the germline V gene. V was cut by 1 base and J by 5 bases, with 9 bases left in between. The CDR3 spells CASSLSVANNSPLHF. The CDR3 DNA reads TGTGCCAGCAGCTTAAGCGTTGCTAATAATTCACCCCTCCACTTT.

This clonotype was seen ten or more times. The V call is TRBV12-3 or TRBV12-4, the J call TRBJ2-1, with 10 bases that match TRBD2. J was trimmed by 4 bases and V by 7 bases; bases with no gene match: 7. CDR3 length equals 15 residues. The CDR3 protein is CASNKRGGLYNEQFF. The CDR3 bases are TGTGCCAGCAATAAGCGGGGGGGGCTTTACAATGAGCAGTTCTTC.

As concerns this clonotype: Possible read error: a much larger clone is one base away. The chain joins TRBV25-1 to TRBJ1-1; D is perhaps TRBD1 (5 bases). The germline gives CDR1 MGHDK, CDR2 SYGVNS. Trimming removed 6 bases from V and 1 base from J, with 9 bases in between. The CDR3 is 13 residues long. This chain's CDR3 is CASSRQSNTEAFF. The CDR3 nucleotides are TGTGCCAGCAGCCGACAGTCGAACACTGAAGCTTTCTTT. Complete variable domain (other parts from reference TRBV25-1 and TRBJ1-1): EADIYQTPRYLVIGTGKKITLECSQTMGHDKMYWYQQDPGMELHLIHYSYGVNSTEKGDLSSESTVSRIRTEHFPLTLESARPSHTSQYLCASSRQSNTEAFFGQGTRLTVV.